This T cell receptor beta chain is from a study of blood T cell repertoires in COVID-19. Across the whole study: Italy, Spain and the United States were the sources of the convalescent and acute COVID-19 samples. PBMCs, B-cell-depleted T cells, or T cells provided the cDNA or gDNA that made up the material.

Study processing details: Estimation of nucleated cell counts relied on the amplification of reference gene primers. Sequencing was performed with immunoSEQ multiplex PCR; in TCRdb, only in-frame clones are kept and a portion is missing. Clone size and the V and J calls come from that table; the DNA yielded D and trimming. Of roughly 80,000 clones listed, roughly 78% are singletons. Per germline, CDR1 SGHDN and CDR2 FVKESK. There are 13 residues in the CDR3. V dropped 1 base and J dropped 4 bases, with 7 bases sitting between them. The TCR originated in a human donor in a cohort sampled during active COVID-19. Material for sequencing was peripheral blood. The chain uses TRBV14 and TRBJ1-2; D not resolved. CDR3 in amino acids: CASSQARSYGYTF. DNA for the CDR3: TGTGCCAGCAGCCAAGCACGGAGCTATGGCTACACCTTC.